The source of this T cell receptor beta chain is a study of T cells in Graves' hyperthyroidism and ophthalmopathy. This clonotype was found many times. The CDR3 sequence is 14 residues long. Germline V lookup: CDR1 MDHEN, CDR2 SYDVKM. Trimming shortened V by 3 bases and J by 2 bases, and 11 bases separated the two germline ends. Aged 18 to 65, the patients had hyperthyroidism that was newly diagnosed and had lasted under 2 months. The diagnoses drew upon clinical symptoms, serum thyroxine and TRAb, thyroid ultrasound and orbital computed tomography. Amplification targeted TCR beta CDR3 regions from RNA transcripts. TCR CDR3 underwent first-round RT-PCR with the HTBI primer set. TCRdb reanalysed the multiplex PCR reads using MiXCR and keeps one entry per CDR3 protein. The data show about 690,000 distinct CDR3 sequences, 17% seen once.

The chain carries TRBV28 and TRBJ2-7; possibly TRBD1 for D (6 bases). The clonotype was recovered from a man in his forties or fifties with Graves' hyperthyroidism. The specimen sequenced was blood. This CDR3 reads CASSFRTEAYEQYF. The CDR3 DNA reads as TGTGCCAGCAGTTTCCGGACAGAAGCCTACGAGCAGTACTTC. Looking up the rest from reference TRBV28 and TRBJ2-7 gives the full variable domain: DVKVTQSSRYLVKRTGEKVFLECVQDMDHENMFWYRQDPGLGLRLIYFSYDVKMKEKGDIPEGYSVSREKKERFSLILESASTNQTSMYLCASSFRTEAYEQYFGPGTRLTVT.